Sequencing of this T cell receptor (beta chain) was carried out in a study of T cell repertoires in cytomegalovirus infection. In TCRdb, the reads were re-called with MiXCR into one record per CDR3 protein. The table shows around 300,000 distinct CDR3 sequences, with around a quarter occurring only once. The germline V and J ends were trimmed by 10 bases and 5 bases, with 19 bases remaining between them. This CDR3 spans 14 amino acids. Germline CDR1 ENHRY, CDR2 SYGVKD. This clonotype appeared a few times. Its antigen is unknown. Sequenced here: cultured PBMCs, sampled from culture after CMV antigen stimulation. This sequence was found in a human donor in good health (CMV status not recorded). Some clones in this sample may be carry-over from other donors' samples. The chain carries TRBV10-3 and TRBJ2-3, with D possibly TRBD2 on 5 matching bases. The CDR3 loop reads CATSDRGVGDTQYF. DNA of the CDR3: TGTGCCACCTCAGACCGGGGAGTCGGAGATACGCAGTATTTT.